This is a list of T cell receptor beta chains from one sample in a study of human T cells and chemical hapten exposure. TCRdb reprocessed the RACE reads with MiXCR, giving one entry per CDR3 protein. The repertoire holds 100,000 to 150,000 distinct CDR3 sequences, with about 9% as singletons. Sequencing was done on a sample of whole blood. The receptors come from a male donor in good health. Some clones in this sample may be carry-over from other donors' samples. Each CDR3 is given with its conserved first and last residue. The order of the fields is V gene, clone size, J gene, D gene, CDR3 protein, CDR3 DNA. A D gene is named only where the DNA matches it firmly. Clone size is given for some rows only: seen once, a few or many times, or a class if the clone is expanded.

TRBV2,few,TRBJ1-2,.,CAGRGLYGYTF,TGTGCCGGACGGGGCCTCTATGGCTACACCTTC
TRBV5-1,.,TRBJ2-5,.,CASSLVPGEQTQYF,TGCGCCAGCAGCTTGGTTCCAGGGGAACAGACCCAGTACTTC
TRBV27,many,TRBJ1-1,TRBD1,CASSPRTGGNTEAFF,TGTGCCAGCAGTCCGAGGACAGGCGGGAACACTGAAGCTTTCTTT
TRBV5-1,.,TRBJ2-7,TRBD2,CASSQTSGGTYEQYF,TGCGCCAGCAGCCAGACTAGCGGGGGAACCTACGAGCAGTACTTC
TRBV7-2,many,TRBJ2-3,TRBD2,CASSFGGFQDTQYF,TGTGCCAGCAGCTTCGGGGGGTTCCAAGATACGCAGTATTTT
TRBV7-7,many,TRBJ2-2,.,CASSPGGGPGELFF,TGTGCCAGCAGCCCAGGAGGGGGCCCCGGGGAGCTGTTTTTT
TRBV24-1,.,TRBJ2-1,TRBD2,CATSDSTEGLAGGNEQFF,TGTGCCACCAGTGATTCGACCGAGGGACTAGCGGGAGGAAATGAGCAGTTCTTC
TRBV4-2,many,TRBJ1-1,TRBD1,CASSQDVGGAAEAFF,TGTGCCAGCAGCCAAGATGTAGGGGGCGCCGCTGAAGCTTTCTTT
TRBV10-3,few,TRBJ2-1,.,CAISGLGQNEQFF,TGTGCCATCAGTGGGCTCGGTCAGAATGAGCAGTTCTTC
TRBV6-2/TRBV6-3,.,TRBJ1-5,TRBD1,CASRDEGAGQPQHF,TGTGCCAGCAGGGACGAGGGGGCCGGTCAGCCCCAGCATTTT
TRBV19,.,TRBJ2-1,TRBD2,CASSMFGLAGGPNNEQFF,TGTGCCAGTAGTATGTTTGGACTAGCGGGAGGGCCCAACAATGAGCAGTTCTTC
TRBV12-3/TRBV12-4,many,TRBJ1-2,.,CASSASQGFNYGYTF,TGTGCCAGCAGCGCGAGCCAGGGGTTCAATTATGGCTACACCTTC
TRBV29-1,few,TRBJ1-2,.,CSVSSTPNHDDYGYTF,TGCAGCGTTAGTTCGACACCAAACCACGACGATTATGGCTACACCTTC
TRBV25-1,.,TRBJ1-3,TRBD1,CASSGDRPGNTIYF,TGTGCCAGCAGTGGGGACAGGCCTGGAAACACCATATATTTT
TRBV7-9,.,TRBJ2-2,.,CASSLAGADPNTGELFF,TGTGCCAGCAGCTTAGCGGGGGCGGACCCGAACACCGGGGAGCTGTTTTTT
TRBV14,many,TRBJ2-1,.,CASSQDPRESYNEQFF,TGTGCCAGCAGCCAAGATCCACGGGAGTCCTACAATGAGCAGTTCTTC